This T cell receptor (beta chain) was retrieved from a study of blood T cell repertoires in COVID-19. The wider study: The United States, Italy and Spain provided the acute and convalescent COVID-19 samples.

In the authors' workflow: Amplification with reference gene primers provided the estimates of nucleated cell counts. Assay used: immunoSEQ multiplex PCR; TCRdb lists only in-frame clones, some missing. V, J and clone size were drawn from that table, and D and trimming were deduced from the DNA. The sample has 140,000 to 150,000 clones, more than 75% seen once. Looked up from germline, CDR1 is SGHTA and CDR2 is FQGNSA. This CDR3 contains 15 residues. V was pared by 5 bases and J by 1 base, with 11 bases between. The V gene is TRBV7-2, the J gene TRBJ1-4; D remains unclear. This receptor was taken from a human donor with acute or convalescent COVID-19. The donor label of this sample is uncertain. The sample was peripheral blood. The CDR3: CASSTYSQTNEKLFF. In DNA, the CDR3 is TGTGCCAGCAGCACCTACAGCCAAACTAATGAAAAACTGTTTTTT.